This T cell receptor (beta chain) was obtained from a study of control samples from healthy donors and cancer patients (TCRdb year 2020). Libraries were made using the immunoSEQ multiplex PCR assay. TCRdb retrieved this table from immuneACCESS and kept in-frame rearrangements only. Not all clones are present; in checked studies, unresolved V genes account for under half, and no reason is known for the remainder. In this sample the table shows 150,000 to 200,000 clones, 90% to 95% of which occur a single time. 1.1% to 1.5% of the sample goes to the ten largest clones. Note on this clone: Its antigen target is currently unknown. The sample holds no much larger clone one base away, and base qualities are not on file.

This TCR derives from a young woman in good health. The material sequenced was blood.

The CDR3 is CSVAGSNQPQHF. The DNA reads as follows: TGCAGCGTCGCTGGGAGCAATCAGCCCCAGCATTTT. The sequence is built from TRBV29-1 and TRBJ1-5; the D gene cannot be named for sure. CDR1 SQVTM and CDR2 ANQGSEA are derived from the germline V gene. Deletion took 6 bases off V and 1 base off J, with a span of 7 bases between the germline ends. Including cysteine and phenylalanine, the CDR3 has 12 amino acids. The only DNA kept is the CDR3, 36 bases in frame from the first base.